A single TCR beta chain is shown here with its context. This record belongs to a study of shared clonotypes between healthy human individuals. The deep-level immunoSEQ assay was used. The data were produced by immunoSEQ multiplex PCR, yet TCRdb's version contains in-frame clones alone and is incomplete. The profile shows about 87,000 clones, less than 50% of them singletons. This CDR3 region has 13 residues. Trimming left V 4 bases short and J 4 bases short, with 10 bases between. Germline lookup yields CDR1 SEHNR and CDR2 FQNEAQ (reference sequence). The sequenced sample was PBMCs. This rearrangement joins TRBV7-9 to TRBJ1-1; D is unclear. This sequence was found in a woman aged 35 to 49 in good health. Some clones in this sample may be carry-over from other donors' samples. CDR3 in DNA: TGTGCCAGCAGCTCCTACATGGGCACTGAAGCTTTCTTT. Translation: CASSSYMGTEAFF.